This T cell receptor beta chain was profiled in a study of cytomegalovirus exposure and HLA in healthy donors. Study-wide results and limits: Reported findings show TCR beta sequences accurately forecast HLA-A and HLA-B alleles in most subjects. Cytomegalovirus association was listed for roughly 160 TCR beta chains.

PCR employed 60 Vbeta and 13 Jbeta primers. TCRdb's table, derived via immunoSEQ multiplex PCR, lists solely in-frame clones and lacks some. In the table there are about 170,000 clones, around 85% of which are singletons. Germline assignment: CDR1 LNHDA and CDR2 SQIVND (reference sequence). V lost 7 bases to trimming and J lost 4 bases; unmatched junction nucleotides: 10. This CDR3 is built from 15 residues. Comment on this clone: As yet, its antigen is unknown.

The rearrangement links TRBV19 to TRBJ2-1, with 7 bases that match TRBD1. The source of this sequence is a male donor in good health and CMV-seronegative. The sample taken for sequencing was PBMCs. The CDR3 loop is CASTKTGAPYNEQFF. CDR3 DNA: TGTGCCAGTACTAAAACAGGGGCGCCATACAATGAGCAGTTCTTC.